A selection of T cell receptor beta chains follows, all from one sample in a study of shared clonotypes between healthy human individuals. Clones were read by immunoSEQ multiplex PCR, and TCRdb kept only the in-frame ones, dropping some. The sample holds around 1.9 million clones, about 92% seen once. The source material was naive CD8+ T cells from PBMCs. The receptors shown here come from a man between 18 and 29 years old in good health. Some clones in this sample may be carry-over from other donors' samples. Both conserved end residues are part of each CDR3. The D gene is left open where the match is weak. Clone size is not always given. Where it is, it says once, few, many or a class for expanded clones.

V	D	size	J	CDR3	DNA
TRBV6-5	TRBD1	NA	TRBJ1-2	CASTERGTGVGGYTF	TGTGCCAGCACCGAACGGGGGACAGGGGTTGGTGGCTACACCTTC
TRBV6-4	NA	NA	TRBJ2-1	CASSPGRRGYNEQFF	TGTGCCAGCAGTCCGGGTCGTAGAGGTTACAATGAGCAGTTCTTC
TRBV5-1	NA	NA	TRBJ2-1	CASSLVGGIGAYNEQFF	TGCGCCAGCAGCTTGGTTGGAGGGATAGGCGCCTACAATGAGCAGTTCTTC
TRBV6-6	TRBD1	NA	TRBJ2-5	CASSDSTGGRWETQYF	TGTGCCAGCAGTGACTCGACAGGGGGTAGGTGGGAGACCCAGTACTTC
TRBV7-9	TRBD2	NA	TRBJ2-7	CASTGGRAYEQYF	TGTGCCAGCACTGGCGGGAGGGCCTACGAGCAGTACTTC
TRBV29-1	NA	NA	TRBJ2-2	CSAPFGPELFF	TGCAGCGCCCCCTTTGGTCCCGAGCTGTTTTTT
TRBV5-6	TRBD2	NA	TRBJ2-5	CASSWTSGRVAGETQYF	TGTGCCAGCAGCTGGACTAGCGGGAGAGTGGCGGGAGAGACCCAGTACTTC
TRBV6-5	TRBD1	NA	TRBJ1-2	CASRNRQGSAGYTF	TGTGCCAGCAGAAACAGACAGGGGTCGGCTGGCTACACCTTC
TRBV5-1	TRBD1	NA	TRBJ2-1	CASSAGTGIYEQFF	TGCGCCAGCAGCGCCGGGACAGGGATCTATGAGCAGTTCTTC
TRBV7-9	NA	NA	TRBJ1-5	CASSSNRLGGNQPQHF	TGTGCCAGCAGCTCTAACCGTCTGGGGGGGAATCAGCCCCAGCATTTT
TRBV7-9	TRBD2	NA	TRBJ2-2	CASSFTSGITGELFF	TGTGCCAGCAGCTTCACTAGCGGAATCACCGGGGAGCTGTTTTTT
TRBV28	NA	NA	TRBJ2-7	CASGGNEQYF	TGTGCCAGCGGTGGCAACGAGCAGTACTTC
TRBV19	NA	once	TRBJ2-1	CASSIGAHRQTNEQFF	TGTGCCAGTAGTATCGGGGCGCACAGGCAGACCAATGAGCAGTTCTTC
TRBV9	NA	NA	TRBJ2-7	CASSVGWGYSYEQYF	TGTGCCAGCAGCGTAGGTTGGGGGTACTCCTACGAGCAGTACTTC
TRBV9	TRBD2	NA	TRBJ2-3	CASSVGTSGPTDTQYF	TGTGCCAGCAGCGTTGGGACTAGCGGCCCCACAGATACGCAGTATTTT
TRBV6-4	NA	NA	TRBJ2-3	CASSDGRATDTQYF	TGTGCCAGCAGTGACGGGCGGGCCACAGATACGCAGTATTTT
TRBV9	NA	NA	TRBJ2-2	CASSSRGTPAGELFF	TGTGCCAGCAGCTCCCGAGGGACTCCCGCCGGGGAGCTGTTTTTT
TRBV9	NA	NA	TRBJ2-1	CASSVAGSAYNEQFF	TGTGCCAGCAGCGTTGCGGGATCGGCCTACAATGAGCAGTTCTTC
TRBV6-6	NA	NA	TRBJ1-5	CASSYLLKRDQPQHF	TGTGCCAGCAGTTACTTGTTAAAACGGGATCAGCCCCAGCATTTT
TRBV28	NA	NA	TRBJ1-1	CASSSPPAKNTEAFF	TGTGCCAGCAGTTCCCCCCCTGCGAAGAACACTGAAGCTTTCTTT
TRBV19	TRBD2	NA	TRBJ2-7	CASSMSGRAVYEQYF	TGTGCCAGTAGTATGAGCGGGAGGGCGGTCTACGAGCAGTACTTC
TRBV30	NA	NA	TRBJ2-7	CAWSWSAGPEQYF	TGTGCCTGGAGTTGGTCCGCCGGCCCCGAGCAGTACTTC
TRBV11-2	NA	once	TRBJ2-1	CASSSLARDGSLEQFF	TGTGCCAGCAGCTCATTAGCCCGGGACGGCTCGTTGGAGCAGTTCTTC
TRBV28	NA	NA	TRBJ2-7	CASADGRSSYEQYF	TGTGCCAGCGCGGATGGGCGGAGCTCCTACGAGCAGTACTTC
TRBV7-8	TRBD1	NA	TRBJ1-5	CASSFDPRDRGDQPQHF	TGTGCCAGCAGCTTTGACCCCCGGGACAGGGGCGATCAGCCCCAGCATTTT
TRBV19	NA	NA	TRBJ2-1	CASSGLDQYRNEQFF	TGTGCCAGTAGCGGATTAGACCAGTACAGGAATGAGCAGTTCTTC